These T cell receptor beta chains were read from a single sample in a study of shared clonotypes between healthy human individuals. Some clones are missing from TCRdb's copy, which holds only in-frame ones; the method was immunoSEQ multiplex PCR. The sample has 850,000 to 1,200,000 clones; under 80% are singletons. Source material: memory CD4+ T cells sorted from blood. The origin of the receptors is a man aged 18 to 30 in good health. The CDR3 runs from the conserved cysteine through the conserved F or W. Fields, in order: clone size, D gene, V gene, J gene, CDR3 protein, CDR3 DNA. D genes are given only for firm matches. Clone size appears in some rows only: once, few, many, or a class for an expanded clone.

size: NA; D: NA; V: TRBV9; J: TRBJ2-7; CDR3: CASTPREQYF; DNA: TGTGCCAGCACCCCTAGAGAGCAGTACTTC
size: NA; D: TRBD2; V: TRBV5-1; J: TRBJ2-2; CDR3: CASSLIPAGGTGELFF; DNA: TGCGCCAGCAGCTTGATACCAGCGGGAGGAACCGGGGAGCTGTTTTTT
size: few; D: NA; V: TRBV5-6; J: TRBJ2-6; CDR3: CASSLVPGTKASGANVLTF; DNA: TGTGCCAGCAGCTTGGTCCCTGGGACAAAAGCCTCTGGGGCCAACGTCCTGACTTTC
size: few; D: NA; V: TRBV1; J: TRBJ1-1; CDR3: CTSSHHTEAFF; DNA: TGCACCAGCAGCCACCACACTGAAGCTTTCTTT
size: NA; D: TRBD1; V: TRBV7-9; J: TRBJ2-5; CDR3: CASSVQGWETQYF; DNA: TGTGCCAGCAGCGTACAGGGGTGGGAGACCCAGTACTTC
size: NA; D: TRBD2; V: TRBV20-1; J: TRBJ2-7; CDR3: CPGGRTYEQYF; DNA: TGCCCGGGGGGACGGACCTACGAGCAGTACTTC
size: NA; D: NA; V: TRBV12-5; J: TRBJ1-3; CDR3: CASGLVRGSTSGNTIYF; DNA: TGTGCTAGTGGTTTGGTACGGGGATCGACCTCTGGAAACACCATATATTTT
size: NA; D: NA; V: TRBV6-1; J: TRBJ1-6; CDR3: CASILTGNSPLHF; DNA: TGTGCCAGCATACTAACAGGGAATTCACCCCTCCACTTT
size: many; D: NA; V: TRBV19; J: TRBJ1-5; CDR3: CASSPKKDSYQPQHF; DNA: TGTGCCAGTAGTCCCAAAAAGGATTCCTATCAGCCCCAGCATTTT
size: NA; D: NA; V: TRBV9; J: TRBJ2-3; CDR3: CASSVNPSTDTQYF; DNA: TGTGCCAGCAGCGTAAACCCTAGCACAGATACGCAGTATTTT
size: NA; D: NA; V: TRBV25-1; J: TRBJ1-2; CDR3: CASSQRDRNYGYTF; DNA: TGTGCCAGCAGCCAGCGAGACAGAAACTATGGCTACACCTTC
size: NA; D: NA; V: TRBV4-1; J: TRBJ2-7; CDR3: CASSPVTTGSYEQYF; DNA: TGCGCCAGCAGCCCGGTCACGACGGGAAGCTACGAGCAGTACTTC
size: NA; D: TRBD1; V: TRBV5-3; J: TRBJ1-1; CDR3: CARRIVEAPSPRTGRYTEAFF; DNA: TGTGCCAGAAGAATTGTCGAAGCCCCAAGCCCCCGGACAGGGCGGTACACTGAAGCTTTCTTT
size: NA; D: TRBD1; V: TRBV4-2; J: TRBJ2-3; CDR3: CASSQVIDRATDTQYF; DNA: TGTGCCAGCAGCCAAGTGATAGACAGGGCCACAGATACGCAGTATTTT
size: NA; D: TRBD1; V: TRBV6-5; J: TRBJ1-1; CDR3: CASSQPGQGNTEAFF; DNA: TGTGCCAGCAGTCAACCGGGACAGGGGAACACTGAAGCTTTCTTT
size: NA; D: NA; V: TRBV28; J: TRBJ2-3; CDR3: CASSSGTDTQYF; DNA: TGTGCCAGCAGTTCAGGTACAGATACGCAGTATTTT
size: NA; D: NA; V: TRBV19; J: TRBJ2-1; CDR3: CASSMGNEQFF; DNA: TGTGCCAGTAGTATGGGCAATGAGCAGTTCTTC
size: NA; D: TRBD1; V: TRBV6-1; J: TRBJ1-6; CDR3: CASSRDRGDSPLHF; DNA: TGTGCCAGCAGCCGGGACAGGGGCGATTCACCCCTCCACTTT
size: NA; D: TRBD2; V: TRBV10-3; J: TRBJ2-3; CDR3: CAINWAGASTDTQYF; DNA: TGTGCCATCAACTGGGCGGGAGCTAGCACAGATACGCAGTATTTT
size: NA; D: TRBD1; V: TRBV5-1; J: TRBJ2-2; CDR3: CASSLLTGDTTGELFF; DNA: TGCGCCAGCAGCCTGTTAACAGGGGACACCACCGGGGAGCTGTTTTTT
size: NA; D: TRBD2; V: TRBV6-4; J: TRBJ2-7; CDR3: CASSGVKTSGRGESSYEQYF; DNA: TGTGCCAGCAGTGGGGTTAAAACTAGCGGGAGGGGGGAGTCCTCCTACGAGCAGTACTTC
size: NA; D: NA; V: TRBV27; J: TRBJ1-2; CDR3: CASSPTGPNYGYTF; DNA: TGTGCCAGCAGCCCGACAGGCCCAAACTATGGCTACACCTTC
size: NA; D: TRBD2; V: TRBV11-2; J: TRBJ2-2; CDR3: CASSPGLAGGQELFF; DNA: TGTGCCAGCAGCCCCGGACTAGCGGGGGGGCAGGAGCTGTTTTTT
size: NA; D: NA; V: TRBV5-5; J: TRBJ2-1; CDR3: CASSLDFRADNEQFF; DNA: TGTGCCAGCAGCTTGGATTTTCGGGCCGACAATGAGCAGTTCTTC
size: NA; D: NA; V: TRBV6-1; J: TRBJ2-5; CDR3: CASSDPRGRETQYF; DNA: TGTGCCAGCAGTGACCCCCGGGGACGGGAGACCCAGTACTTC
size: NA; D: TRBD1; V: TRBV7-8; J: TRBJ1-2; CDR3: CASTTGQGKGGYTF; DNA: TGTGCCAGCACCACCGGACAGGGAAAGGGTGGCTACACCTTC
size: NA; D: TRBD1; V: TRBV10-2; J: TRBJ1-3; CDR3: CASSDPGQGPGNTIYF; DNA: TGCGCCAGCAGTGACCCGGGACAGGGGCCTGGAAACACCATATATTTT
size: NA; D: NA; V: TRBV28; J: TRBJ1-3; CDR3: CASSLRSRANTIYF; DNA: TGTGCCAGCAGCCTCAGGTCTAGGGCAAACACCATATATTTT
size: NA; D: TRBD2; V: TRBV6-1; J: TRBJ2-3; CDR3: CASTRPGGRDTQYF; DNA: TGTGCCAGCACCCGACCGGGGGGGAGAGATACGCAGTATTTT
size: NA; D: TRBD1; V: TRBV5-1; J: TRBJ1-1; CDR3: CASEPQGGTEAFF; DNA: TGCGCCAGCGAACCTCAGGGGGGAACTGAAGCTTTCTTT
size: once; D: NA; V: TRBV6-5; J: TRBJ2-7; CDR3: CASSYWQGTSEQYF; DNA: TGTGCCAGCAGTTATTGGCAGGGGACCTCCGAGCAGTACTTC
size: NA; D: TRBD1; V: TRBV19; J: TRBJ1-2; CDR3: CATRGQVNYGYTF; DNA: TGTGCCACCCGGGGACAGGTAAACTATGGCTACACCTTC
size: NA; D: NA; V: TRBV18; J: TRBJ1-5; CDR3: CASSPNSDSNQPQHF; DNA: TGTGCCAGCTCACCAAACAGCGATAGCAATCAGCCCCAGCATTTT
size: NA; D: TRBD2; V: TRBV6-5; J: TRBJ2-3; CDR3: CASSYAGGKTDTQYF; DNA: TGTGCCAGCAGTTACGCGGGAGGAAAAACAGATACGCAGTATTTT
size: NA; D: TRBD2; V: TRBV30; J: TRBJ2-7; CDR3: CAWRPSGNSYEQYF; DNA: TGTGCCTGGAGACCCAGCGGGAACTCCTACGAGCAGTACTTC
size: NA; D: NA; V: TRBV2; J: TRBJ2-7; CDR3: CASSAGTPSYEQYF; DNA: TGTGCCAGCAGTGCAGGGACACCCTCCTACGAGCAGTACTTC
size: NA; D: TRBD1; V: TRBV5-4; J: TRBJ1-3; CDR3: CASSRGQGPSSGNTIYF; DNA: TGTGCCAGCAGCCGCGGACAGGGACCGAGCTCTGGAAACACCATATATTTT
size: few; D: TRBD1; V: TRBV7-4; J: TRBJ1-4; CDR3: CASRQTGQEFEEKLFF; DNA: TGTGCCAGCAGGCAAACGGGACAGGAATTTGAGGAAAAACTGTTTTTT
size: NA; D: TRBD1; V: TRBV19; J: TRBJ2-7; CDR3: CASRHRGGHEQYF; DNA: TGTGCCAGTAGGCACAGGGGCGGCCACGAGCAGTACTTC
size: few; D: TRBD1; V: TRBV5-1; J: TRBJ2-3; CDR3: CASSLEGARADTQYF; DNA: TGCGCCAGCAGCTTGGAGGGGGCGAGGGCAGATACGCAGTATTTT
size: NA; D: NA; V: TRBV30; J: TRBJ1-2; CDR3: CAWSSSNYGYTF; DNA: TGTGCCTGGAGCAGCTCTAACTATGGCTACACCTTC
size: NA; D: NA; V: TRBV5-1; J: TRBJ1-1; CDR3: CASSRAITGEAFF; DNA: TGCGCCAGCAGCAGAGCGATCACCGGTGAAGCTTTCTTT
size: NA; D: NA; V: TRBV25-1; J: TRBJ2-2; CDR3: CASRPGTLNTGELFF; DNA: TGTGCCAGCAGACCCGGGACATTGAACACCGGGGAGCTGTTTTTT
size: once; D: NA; V: TRBV6-1; J: TRBJ2-5; CDR3: CASSEGTGVWETQYF; DNA: TGTGCCAGCAGTGAGGGGACGGGGGTTTGGGAGACCCAGTACTTC
size: NA; D: NA; V: TRBV12-5; J: TRBJ2-7; CDR3: CASGLGSRSHEQYF; DNA: TGTGCTAGTGGTTTGGGGTCAAGGAGCCACGAGCAGTACTTC
size: NA; D: NA; V: TRBV11-2; J: TRBJ2-7; CDR3: CASSLDGALYEQYF; DNA: TGTGCCAGCAGCTTAGACGGAGCCCTCTACGAGCAGTACTTC
size: NA; D: NA; V: TRBV2; J: TRBJ2-3; CDR3: CASLTGSTDTQYF; DNA: TGTGCCAGCTTGACGGGGAGCACAGATACGCAGTATTTT
size: NA; D: NA; V: TRBV30; J: TRBJ2-7; CDR3: CAWSLNSYEQYF; DNA: TGTGCCTGGAGTCTAAACTCCTACGAGCAGTACTTC
size: NA; D: TRBD2; V: TRBV27; J: TRBJ2-5; CDR3: CACRSSGGPWETQYF; DNA: TGTGCCTGCCGTTCGTCGGGGGGGCCATGGGAGACCCAGTACTTC
size: NA; D: TRBD2; V: TRBV5-1; J: TRBJ2-3; CDR3: CASSLVGTSGGTDTQYF; DNA: TGCGCCAGCAGCTTGGTAGGGACTAGCGGGGGTACAGATACGCAGTATTTT
size: NA; D: NA; V: TRBV7-9; J: TRBJ1-4; CDR3: CASSPSGGTNEKLFF; DNA: TGTGCCAGCAGCCCAAGTGGCGGAACTAATGAAAAACTGTTTTTT
size: NA; D: NA; V: TRBV4-2; J: TRBJ1-5; CDR3: CASSQEMQGTYQPQHF; DNA: TGTGCCAGCAGCCAAGAGATGCAGGGGACCTATCAGCCCCAGCATTTT
size: NA; D: TRBD1; V: TRBV4-1; J: TRBJ2-7; CDR3: CASSQFDRGEQYF; DNA: TGCGCCAGCAGCCAATTTGACAGGGGCGAGCAGTACTTC
size: NA; D: TRBD2; V: TRBV6-6; J: TRBJ2-5; CDR3: CASSWAMGGETQYF; DNA: TGTGCCAGCAGTTGGGCGATGGGGGGGGAGACCCAGTACTTC
size: few; D: TRBD1; V: TRBV2; J: TRBJ2-3; CDR3: CASSLRGPDTQYF; DNA: TGTGCCAGCAGCCTTAGGGGGCCAGATACGCAGTATTTT